This T cell receptor (beta chain) was profiled in a study of blood T cell repertoires in COVID-19. Sequencing was performed with immunoSEQ multiplex PCR; in TCRdb, only in-frame clones are kept and a portion is missing. In the table there are some 130,000 clones, around 81% of which are singletons. From germline, CDR1 is MNHNY and CDR2 SVGAGI (reference sequence). V lost 2 bases and J lost 1, with 8 bases in between. The CDR3 covers 14 residues. Sequenced material: peripheral blood. The TCR originated in a human donor in a cohort sampled during active COVID-19. This chain joins TRBV6-6 and TRBJ1-1; weak D call: TRBD1 (5 bases). The CDR3 protein is CASSYDRSNTEAFF. DNA for the CDR3: TGTGCCAGCAGTTACGACAGATCGAACACTGAAGCTTTCTTT.